A selection of T cell receptor beta chains follows, all from one sample in a study of blood T cell repertoires in COVID-19. TCRdb's copy holds only in-frame clones and misses some; the assay was immunoSEQ multiplex PCR. The sample shows some 140,000 clones, 78% of them seen only once. The sequencing sample was made of peripheral blood. The origin of the receptors is an elderly man with acute or convalescent COVID-19. CDR3s include the opening cysteine and the closing phenylalanine or tryptophan. The D gene is left open where the match is weak.

V gene	D gene	CDR3 protein
TRBV10-3	TRBD1	CAISRTGGWRTEAFF
TRBV5-1	TRBD1	CASSSSPGQGQETQYF
TRBV10-3	TRBD1	CAISESAPGGGYGYTF
TRBV11-2	TRBD1	CASSVQAGGAGETQYF
TRBV6-2/TRBV6-3	-	CASSYTVRGASSYEQYF
TRBV20-1	-	CSASPGTYEQYF
TRBV29-1	TRBD1	CSVATGGTNTEAFF
TRBV5-8	TRBD2	CASSAGLAGGQETQYF
TRBV15	-	CATSRELKTYNEQFF
TRBV30	-	CAWRGAFGGYTF
TRBV11-2	-	CASSLDRLNQETQYF
TRBV7-2	-	CASSLAPGVDYEQYF
TRBV6-4	-	CASSDSRGDNYGYTF
TRBV10-3	-	CAGHSGSGNTIYF
TRBV10-3	-	CAMGGTQDQPQHF
TRBV7-8	-	CASGLRETQYF
TRBV5-5	-	CASSFTGASSGANVLTF
TRBV7-2	TRBD2	CASSFTSGGAGEQYF
TRBV7-8	-	CASSVLRGDYGYTF
TRBV7-2	-	CASSLTGQGEKLFF
TRBV19	TRBD2	CASSIVAGGRDTQYF
TRBV4-2	-	CASSQDDYGNTEAFF
TRBV4-1	-	CASSQDLAGSNTGELFF
TRBV7-8	-	CASSLISYEQYF
TRBV12-3/TRBV12-4	-	CASSLQRGTQYF
TRBV11-2	-	CASSSLIEGMGWNEQFF
TRBV4-1	-	CASSQAMSSYNSPLHF
TRBV30	-	CAWISPSSYEQYF
TRBV10-1	-	CASSQYNEQFF
TRBV6-5	TRBD1	CASSYEQGAIGYTF
TRBV7-9	TRBD1	CASSIDRVNQPQHF
TRBV19	TRBD1	CASSIVPGQGANTEAFF
TRBV19	TRBD1	CASSKEPGGYGNIQYF
TRBV5-1	TRBD1	CASSLGQGAPGNTIYF
TRBV11-2	TRBD2	CASSLDRRGLAGEGETQYF
TRBV15	TRBD1	CATSSDRGRTEAFF
TRBV5-4	TRBD1	CASSSRTGGKAGANVLTF
TRBV5-4	TRBD1	CASSKQDRAYEQYF
TRBV6-5	-	CASSPAGGNQPQHF
TRBV5-1	-	CASSSSQGSQETQYF
TRBV19	-	CASRSPSGGRETQYF
TRBV6-6	-	CASGHPGSPLHF
TRBV12-3/TRBV12-4	-	CASSGGSYGYTF